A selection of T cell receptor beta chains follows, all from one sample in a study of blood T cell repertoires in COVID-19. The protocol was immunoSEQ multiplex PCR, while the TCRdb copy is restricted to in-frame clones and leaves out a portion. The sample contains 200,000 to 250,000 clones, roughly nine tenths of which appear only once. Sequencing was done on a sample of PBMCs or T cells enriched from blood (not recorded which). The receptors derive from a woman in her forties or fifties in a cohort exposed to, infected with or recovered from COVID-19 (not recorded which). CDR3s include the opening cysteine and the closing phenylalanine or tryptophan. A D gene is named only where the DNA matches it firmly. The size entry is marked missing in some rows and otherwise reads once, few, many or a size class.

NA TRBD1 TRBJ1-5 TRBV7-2 TGTGCCAGCAGCGATGGGACAGGGGGAGTTAGCAATCAGCCCCAGCATTTT CASSDGTGGVSNQPQHF
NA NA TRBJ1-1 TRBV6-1 TGTGCCAGCAGTGGGGGCTACATGAACACTGAAGCTTTCTTT CASSGGYMNTEAFF
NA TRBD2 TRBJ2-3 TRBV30 TGTGCCTGGAGTACTCCGGGACTAGCGATGGCAGATACGCAGTATTTT CAWSTPGLAMADTQYF
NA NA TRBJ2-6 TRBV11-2 TGTGCCAGCTCCCCGGGAGGGGCCAACGTCCTGACTTTC CASSPGGANVLTF
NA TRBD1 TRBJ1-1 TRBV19 TGTGCCAGTAGTAAAGGCGACAGGGTGAACACTGAAGCTTTCTTT CASSKGDRVNTEAFF
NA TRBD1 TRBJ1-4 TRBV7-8 TGTGCCAGCAGCTTAGGTTCGGACAGGGCCACTAATGAAAAACTGTTTTTT CASSLGSDRATNEKLFF
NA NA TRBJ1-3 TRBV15 TGTGCCACCAGCAGAGAACCAGGGACTGGAAACACCATATATTTT CATSREPGTGNTIYF
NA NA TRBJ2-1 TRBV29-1 TGCAGCGTTGAAGATAGTTTAGGGAGCTCCTACAATGAGCAGTTCTTC CSVEDSLGSSYNEQFF
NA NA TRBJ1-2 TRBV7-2 TGTGCCGGCCTGAAAGGCCGGGGATGGGGCTACACCTTC CAGLKGRGWGYTF
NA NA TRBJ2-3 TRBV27 TGTGCCAGCAGAGATTCGGGAGTAGATACGCAGTATTTT CASRDSGVDTQYF
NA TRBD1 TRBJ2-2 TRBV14 TGTGCCAGCAGCCAAGAGGGGCGCCGGGGACAGGGGTACACCGGGGAGCTGTTTTTT CASSQEGRRGQGYTGELFF
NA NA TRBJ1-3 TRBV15 TGTGCCACCAGCCGCCACGGGGGGGACTACTCTGGAAACACCATATATTTT CATSRHGGDYSGNTIYF
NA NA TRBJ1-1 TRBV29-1 TGCAGCGTTACAAGGGCGGGGGGTATCACTGAAGCTTTCTTT CSVTRAGGITEAFF
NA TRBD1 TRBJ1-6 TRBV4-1 TGCGCCAGCAGCCAAGATCCTTTGACAGGGCGAAATTCACCCCTCCACTTT CASSQDPLTGRNSPLHF
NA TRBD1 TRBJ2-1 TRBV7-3 TGTGCCAGCAGCCGCTACCAAACGAACCAGGGGGAACCTCTCCATGAGCAGTTCTTC CASSRYQTNQGEPLHEQFF
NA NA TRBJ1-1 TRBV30 TGTGCCTGGAGTGTATATCCACCTTTGTTTAGTGGTTGGACTGAAGCTTTCTTT CAWSVYPPLFSGWTEAFF
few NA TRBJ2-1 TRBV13 TGTGCCAGCAGCCCCCTTTTTAGCCACAATGAGCAGTTCTTC CASSPLFSHNEQFF
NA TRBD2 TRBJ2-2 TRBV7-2 TGTGCCAGCAGCTTAGCCCCGGGGGGCACCGGGGAGCTGTTTTTT CASSLAPGGTGELFF
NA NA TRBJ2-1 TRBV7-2 TGTGCCAGCAGCGCATATTCGGGGGGCAATGTGCAGTTCTTC CASSAYSGGNVQFF
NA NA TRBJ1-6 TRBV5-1 TGCGCCAGCAGCTTGAGTTTGGGGAGCTCCTATAATTCACCCCTCCACTTT CASSLSLGSSYNSPLHF
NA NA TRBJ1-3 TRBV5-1 TGCGCCAGCAGCCAAAATCCACTCTCCTCTGGAAACACCATATATTTT CASSQNPLSSGNTIYF
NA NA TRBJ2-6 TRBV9 TGTGCCAGCAGCGTAGGGACAGCCATTCACTCTGGGGCCAACGTCCTGACTTTC CASSVGTAIHSGANVLTF
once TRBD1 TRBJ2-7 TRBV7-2 TGTGCCAGCAGCCGGGACAGGGGATCGTACGAGCAGTACTTC CASSRDRGSYEQYF
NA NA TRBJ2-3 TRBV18 TGTGCCAGCTCTATCACAGATACGCAGTATTTT CASSITDTQYF
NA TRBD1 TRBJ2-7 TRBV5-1 TGCGCCAGCAGCTTGCCATCGGGACAGGGTTCCTACGAGCAGTACTTC CASSLPSGQGSYEQYF
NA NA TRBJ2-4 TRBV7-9 TGTGCCAGCAGCTTAGGGGGGGTGGCTATAGCCAAAAACATTCAGTACTTC CASSLGGVAIAKNIQYF
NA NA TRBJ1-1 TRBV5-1 TGCGCCAGCAGCTTCGATATGGTCGGGGTAAAGAACACTGAAGCTTTCTTT CASSFDMVGVKNTEAFF
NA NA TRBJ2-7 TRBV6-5 TGTGCCAGCAGTTACTTCGGACAGCTCTACGAGCAGTACTTC CASSYFGQLYEQYF
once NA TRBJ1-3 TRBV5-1 TGCGCCAGCAGCCAATCGACAGGCTACTCTGGAAACACCATATATTTT CASSQSTGYSGNTIYF
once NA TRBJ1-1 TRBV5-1 TGCGCCAGCAGCTCTGTCAGGGGAGAAGCTTTCTTT CASSSVRGEAFF
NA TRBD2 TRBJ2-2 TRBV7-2 TGTGCCAGCAGCTTAGATCCCCTGGGCGGGGGGAACACCGGGGAGCTGTTTTTT CASSLDPLGGGNTGELFF
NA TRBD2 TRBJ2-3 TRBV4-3 TGCGCCAGCAGCCAATCGGGACTAGCGGGGGGAGTAGCAGATACGCAGTATTTT CASSQSGLAGGVADTQYF
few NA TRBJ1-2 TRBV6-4 TGTGCCAGCAGCGAGGGCCCCGGGCCATATGGCTACACCTTC CASSEGPGPYGYTF
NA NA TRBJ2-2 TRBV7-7 TGTGCTAGCAGCCCAACCCGGGACTTAGCACTCACCGGGGAGCTGTTTTTT CASSPTRDLALTGELFF
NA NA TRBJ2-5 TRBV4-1 TGCGCCAGCAGCCACTATAACAGGGTGGAAGAGACCCAGTACTTC CASSHYNRVEETQYF
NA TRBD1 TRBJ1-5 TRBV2 TGTGCCAGCAGTAGCGGACAGGGGGCCTATCAGCCCCAGCATTTT CASSSGQGAYQPQHF
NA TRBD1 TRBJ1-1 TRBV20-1 TGCAGTGCTAGTAGTCAGGGGGACGCTGAAGCTTTCTTT CSASSQGDAEAFF
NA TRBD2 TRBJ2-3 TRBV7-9 TGTGCCAGCAGCTTAGATGTCACCACTAGCGGGGCTAGCACAGATACGCAGTATTTT CASSLDVTTSGASTDTQYF
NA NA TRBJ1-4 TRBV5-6 TGTGCCAGCAGCTTAGGAGGAGTAACTAATGAAAAACTGTTTTTT CASSLGGVTNEKLFF
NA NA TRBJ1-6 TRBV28 TGTGCCAGCAGTTCGTATCAATCAAGCTCACCCCTCCACTTT CASSSYQSSSPLHF
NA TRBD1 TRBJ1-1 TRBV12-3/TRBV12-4 TGTGCCAGCAGTTTGTGGGGGACAGTTGAAGCTTTCTTT CASSLWGTVEAFF
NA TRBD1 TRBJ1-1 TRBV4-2 TGTGCCAGCAGCCCGGAGGACAGGGGATACACTGAAGCTTTCTTT CASSPEDRGYTEAFF
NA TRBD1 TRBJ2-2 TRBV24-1 TGTGCCACCAGGGGACAGAAGAACACCGGGGAGCTGTTTTTT CATRGQKNTGELFF
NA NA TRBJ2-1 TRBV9 TGTGCCAGCAGCGTAGAAGCCGAGTACCGGAATGAGCAGTTCTTC CASSVEAEYRNEQFF
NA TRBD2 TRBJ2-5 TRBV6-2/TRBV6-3 TGTGCCAGCAGTTACTCGGGCGGGGGGGCCGGAGAGACCCAGTACTTC CASSYSGGGAGETQYF
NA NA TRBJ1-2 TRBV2 TGTGCCAGCGCACAGGATAACTATGGCTACACCTTC CASAQDNYGYTF
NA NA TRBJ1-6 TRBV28 TGTGCCAGCAGTCCCCAGGCAGGGGAGAATTCACCCCTCCACTTT CASSPQAGENSPLHF
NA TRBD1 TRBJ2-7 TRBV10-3 TGTGCCATCAGTGAGCCACAGGGGGCGAGGTACGAGCAGTACTTC CAISEPQGARYEQYF
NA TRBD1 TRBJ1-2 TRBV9 TGTGCCAGCAGCGCCCGACCGGGACAGGGGATCCGAGTCGGTGGCTACACCTTC CASSARPGQGIRVGGYTF
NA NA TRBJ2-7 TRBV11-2 TGTGCCAGCAGCCAGGGTTTCTCCGAGCAGTACTTC CASSQGFSEQYF
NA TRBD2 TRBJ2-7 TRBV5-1 TGCGCCAGCAGCTTGGCCGGGGGGTCCTACGAGCAGTACTTC CASSLAGGSYEQYF
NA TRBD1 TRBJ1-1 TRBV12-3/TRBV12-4 TGTGCCAGCAATCCGACAGGGGGGGAAGCTTTCTTT CASNPTGGEAFF
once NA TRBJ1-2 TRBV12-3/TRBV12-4 TGTGCCAGCAGCCAAGGACTTTTGGGTGGCTACACCTTC CASSQGLLGGYTF